This TCR beta chain appears in the sequencing data of a study of T cells in narcolepsy. General study findings and limits: Blood of same and different patients, but not healthy controls, reportedly held recurring autoreactive clonotypes.

A note on this clone: Its antigen is unknown.

V dropped 5 bases and J dropped 4 bases, with 14 bases sitting between them. CDR3 length: 14 residues. The germline CDR1 and CDR2 sequences are LNHDA and SQIVND (reference sequence). Measured with immunoSEQ multiplex PCR; TCRdb has only the in-frame clones, and not every one. This table has 30,000 or so clones, about four fifths appearing once. The sequencing input was CD45RA- memory CD4+ T cells from PBMCs. The rearrangement joins TRBV19 to TRBJ1-1; no clear D. The sequence was collected from a human donor with narcolepsy. The DNA for the CDR3 is TGTGCCAGTAGTCCGGCGGGCTTTACCACTGAAGCTTTCTTT. Its translation: CASSPAGFTTEAFF. The full variable domain, with the rest looked up from reference TRBV19 and TRBJ1-1, is DGGITQSPKYLFRKEGQNVTLSCEQNLNHDAMYWYRQDPGQGLRLIYYSQIVNDFQKGDIAEGYSVSREKKESFPLTVTSAQKNPTAFYLCASSPAGFTTEAFFGQGTRLTVV.